This TCR beta chain was obtained from a study of shared clonotypes between healthy human individuals. Profiling relied on immunoSEQ multiplex PCR, and the TCRdb table lists in-frame clones only, not all of them. The table shows under 1 million clones, with 96% occurring only once. A note on this clone: The antigen remains undetermined.

Overall study findings and caveats: Between a few donors, naive CD4 clonotypes were shared at a level of approximately 5%.

Naive CD8 cells comprised CD45RO-negative, CCR7-positively selected cells, excluding terminally differentiated effector memory CD45RA+ cells. This CDR3 has 18 residues. V lost 0 bases, J lost 2 bases, and 13 bases stayed unmatched. Germline V gene sequence: CDR1 SGDLS, CDR2 YYNGEE. The sample was naive CD8+ T cells sorted from blood. V gene TRBV9 combines with J gene TRBJ2-7, with 8 positions matching TRBD1. The clonotype was recovered from a man aged 30-40 years in good health. The CDR3 spells CASSVDSGTGTLAYEQYF. The CDR3 DNA sequence: TGTGCCAGCAGCGTAGACTCCGGGACAGGTACCCTAGCCTACGAGCAGTACTTC.